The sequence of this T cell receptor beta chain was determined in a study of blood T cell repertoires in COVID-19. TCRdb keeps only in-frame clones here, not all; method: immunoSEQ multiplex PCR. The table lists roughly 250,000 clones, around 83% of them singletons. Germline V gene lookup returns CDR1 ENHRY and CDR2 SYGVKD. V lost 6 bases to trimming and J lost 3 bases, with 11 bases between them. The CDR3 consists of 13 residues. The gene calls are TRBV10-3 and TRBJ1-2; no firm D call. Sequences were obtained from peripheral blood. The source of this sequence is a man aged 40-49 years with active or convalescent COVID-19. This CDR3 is CAIRYQHDYGYTF. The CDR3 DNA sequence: TGTGCCATCAGATATCAACACGACTATGGCTACACCTTC.